Following are 23 T cell receptor beta chains from one sample sequenced in a study of T cell changes during pregnancy in multiple sclerosis. The data were produced by immunoSEQ multiplex PCR, yet TCRdb's version contains in-frame clones alone and is incomplete. This table has 70,000 to 95,000 clones, over 80% appearing once. The sequenced sample was peripheral blood, obtained in the first trimester of pregnancy. Source of these receptors: a female donor with multiple sclerosis, enrolled in a pregnancy study.

The chain couples TRBV6-1 to TRBJ1-1; weak D call: TRBD1 (6 bases). This CDR3 region has 12 residues. Trimming pared 7 bases from V and 8 bases from J, leaving 14 bases between. Germline loops: CDR1 MNHNS, CDR2 SASEGT. CDR3 bases: TGTGCCAGCACGAAGGGGGTACAAGAAGCTTTCTTT. The encoded protein is CASTKGVQEAFF.

This chain joins TRBV7-3 and TRBJ2-3; TRBD2 aligns across 8 bases. Germline V lookup: CDR1 SGHTA, CDR2 FQGTGA. This CDR3 region has 16 residues. V shed 2 bases, J shed 1 base, and the junction held 5 bases outside the gene matches. The CDR3 is CASSLRGSGGTDTQYF. The CDR3 DNA sequence: TGTGCCAGCAGCTTACGTGGTAGCGGGGGCACAGATACGCAGTATTTT.

This chain joins TRBV5-6 and TRBJ2-3; TRBD2 might be the D (6 bases). Germline V gene sequence: CDR1 SGHDT, CDR2 YYEEEE. Trimming removed 0 bases from V and 6 bases from J, with 11 bases in between. The CDR3 extends over 14 amino acids. For the CDR3, the DNA is TGTGCCAGCAGCTTGGTGCCTCGGGGGGATACGCAGTATTTT. Translation gives CASSLVPRGDTQYF.

The gene calls are TRBV7-3 and TRBJ2-1, with TRBD2 as a possible D gene (5 bases). This CDR3 is built from 15 residues. Germline CDR1 is SGHTA and CDR2 is FQGTGA. With 3 bases removed from V and 9 bases from J, the gap between germline ends came to 18 bases. In DNA, the CDR3 is TGTGCCAGCAGCTTCTCTGACGGTTTGAGCGGTGAGCAGTTCTTC. This translates into CASSFSDGLSGEQFF.

The chain uses TRBV9 and TRBJ2-2; 12 bases are a match to TRBD2. Germline CDR1 reads SGDLS; CDR2 reads YYNGEE. Trimming removed 4 bases from V and 7 bases from J; junction bases left unmatched: 8. CDR3 size: 16 residues. The CDR3 loop reads CASSPASGGAVGELFF. DNA of the CDR3: TGTGCCAGCAGCCCGGCTAGCGGGGGGGCGGTCGGGGAGCTGTTTTTT.

The CDR3: CASRQGTEAFF. In DNA form, the CDR3 reads TGTGCCAGCAGACAGGGCACTGAAGCTTTCTTT. The chain combines TRBV5-6 with TRBJ1-1, with D maybe TRBD1 (6 bases). Germline CDR1 SGHDT, CDR2 YYEEEE. V was cut by 5 bases and J by 4 bases, with 6 bases left in between. The CDR3 runs 11 residues. The whole variable domain, filled in from reference TRBV5-6 and TRBJ1-1, reads DAGVTQSPTHLIKTRGQQVTLRCSPKSGHDTVSWYQQALGQGPQFIFQYYEEEERQRGNFPDRFSGHQFPNYSSELNVNALLLGDSALYLCASRQGTEAFFGQGTRLTVV.

CDR3 sequence reads: CSVRGTAQADTEAFF. The CDR3 coding sequence is TGCAGCGTCCGGGGGACAGCTCAAGCGGACACTGAAGCTTTCTTT. V is TRBV29-1 and J is TRBJ1-1, with 7 bases identical to TRBD1. Losses at the gene ends were 6 bases for V and 3 bases for J; bases not matched to a gene: 13. This CDR3 spans 15 amino acids. Germline V gives CDR1 SQVTM, CDR2 ANQGSEA.

The chain has TRBV14 and TRBJ1-2, with unresolved D. V was clipped by 6 bases and J by 0 bases, with 8 bases between them. CDR1 is SGHDN and CDR2 is FVKESK in the germline V gene. The CDR3 has 13 amino acids. In DNA, the CDR3 is TGTGCCAGCAGGCGAACAGCTAACTATGGCTACACCTTC. Residues: CASRRTANYGYTF.

The V gene is TRBV11-2, the J gene TRBJ1-6; D gene unclear. The CDR3 length is 15 residues. The germline V gene has CDR1 SGHAT and CDR2 FQNNGV. Trimming cost V 0 bases and J 7 bases, with 10 bases left between them. CDR3 nucleotide sequence: TGTGCCAGCAGCTTAGATCTGGGCAGAAATTCACCCCTCCACTTT. Amino acids: CASSLDLGRNSPLHF. Full variable domain (outside the CDR3, taken from reference TRBV11-2 and TRBJ1-6): EAGVAQSPRYKIIEKRQSVAFWCNPISGHATLYWYQQILGQGPKLLIQFQNNGVVDDSQLPKDRFSAERLKGVDSTLKIQPAKLEDSAVYLCASSLDLGRNSPLHFGNGTRLTVT.

The V and J genes are TRBV9 and TRBJ2-1, with TRBD2 matching 8 bases. The CDR3 is made up of 15 amino acids. V was pared by 4 bases and J by 7 bases, with 10 bases of the junction left unmatched. Germline V CDR1 and CDR2: SGDLS, YYNGEE. Written as DNA, the CDR3 is TGTGCCAGCAGCCCCCAAGCGGGGGTGTCAAATGAGCAGTTCTTC. Translating gives CASSPQAGVSNEQFF.

V is TRBV27 and J is TRBJ2-2; no firm D call. This CDR3 is built from 12 residues. The germline V and J ends were trimmed by 5 bases and 5 bases, with 6 bases remaining between them. CDR1 and CDR2 (germline): MNHEY, SMNVEV (reference sequence). In DNA, the CDR3 is TGTGCCAGCAGTCCCCTTACCGGGGAGCTGTTTTTT. It codes for CASSPLTGELFF.

The chain combines TRBV6-4 with TRBJ1-2, with TRBD1 as a possible D gene (5 bases). There are 16 residues in the CDR3. The V gene lost 6 bases and the J gene lost 4 bases, with 21 bases spanning the gap. Germline-derived CDR1 and CDR2 are MRHNA and SNTAGT. In DNA, the CDR3 is TGTGCCAGCAGCGGTTTTAGGGGAACGGTCGGCTATGGCTACACCTTC. The encoded protein is CASSGFRGTVGYGYTF.

The chain combines TRBV5-4 with TRBJ1-1; TRBD1 is a possible D gene (5 bases). CDR3 length: 13 residues. V shed 4 bases and J shed 6 bases, with 13 bases lying between them. The V gene's germline CDR1 is SGHNT and CDR2 YYREEE (reference sequence). The CDR3 DNA reads TGTGCCAGCAGCCCTACTGGGGGGGCTGAAGCTTTCTTT. The encoded protein is CASSPTGGAEAFF.

V gene TRBV13 combines with J gene TRBJ1-2; D unresolved. Per germline, CDR1 PRHDT and CDR2 FYEKMQ (reference sequence). Deletions cut 4 bases from V and 5 bases from J, with 11 bases between. The CDR3 spans 13 residues. The CDR3 here is CASSSSAGYGYTF. CDR3 sequence (DNA): TGTGCCAGCAGCTCGTCCGCAGGTTATGGCTACACCTTC.

The chain joins TRBV19 to TRBJ1-2, with a tentative D call TRBD1 (6 bases). Deletions cut 2 bases from V and 5 bases from J, with 18 bases between. This CDR3 contains 16 residues. Germline CDR1 and CDR2: LNHDA and SQIVND (reference sequence). CDR3 coding DNA: TGTGCCAGTAGTATAATGGGGCGGACAGTCGGGTATGGCTACACCTTC. Its translation is CASSIMGRTVGYGYTF.

The chain links TRBV27 to TRBJ2-6; no reliable D call. The germline V gene has CDR1 MNHEY and CDR2 SMNVEV (reference sequence). The CDR3 spans 15 residues. Trimming left V 2 bases short and J 2 bases short, with 7 bases between. In DNA form, the CDR3 reads TGTGCCAGCAGTTTAATAACAGCTGGGGCCAACGTCCTGACTTTC. It specifies CASSLITAGANVLTF.

The rearrangement joins TRBV19 to TRBJ2-3; unclear D gene. Germline V gives CDR1 LNHDA, CDR2 SQIVND (reference sequence). V was cut by 5 bases and J by 2 bases, with 5 bases left in between. The CDR3 contains 12 residues. The CDR3 DNA is TGTGCCAGTAGTCAAATCACAGATACGCAGTATTTT. This translates into CASSQITDTQYF.

V and J are TRBV27 and TRBJ2-3; 12 bases agree with TRBD2. Germline trimming cut 5 bases from V and 4 bases from J; bases unmatched to any gene: 7. This CDR3 region has 16 residues. Germline-derived CDR1 and CDR2 are MNHEY and SMNVEV (reference sequence). This chain's CDR3 is CASSTARTSGADTQYF. CDR3 coding DNA: TGTGCCAGCAGTACAGCCCGGACTAGCGGGGCAGATACGCAGTATTTT.

V usage is TRBV7-2 and J usage is TRBJ2-7, with 8 bases identical to TRBD1. Trimming cost V 6 bases and J 3 bases; bases outside gene matches: 7. This CDR3 comprises 14 residues. The germline V gene encodes CDR1 SGHTA and CDR2 FQGNSA. The CDR3 region is CASSHGQGYYEQYF. The CDR3, as DNA: TGTGCCAGCAGTCACGGACAGGGCTACTACGAGCAGTACTTC.

CDR3 DNA sequence: TGTGCCAGCAGACAGCCGGGACAGAGTACCTACGAGCAGTACTTC. Residues: CASRQPGQSTYEQYF. This chain uses TRBV11-2 with TRBJ2-7, with 7 bases fitting TRBD1. Germline V gives CDR1 SGHAT, CDR2 FQNNGV. The CDR3 consists of 15 residues. V shed 6 bases and J 2 bases; nucleotides not matched to a gene: 10.

V usage is TRBV27 and J usage is TRBJ1-2; D call uncertain. This CDR3 contains 14 residues. V lost 3 bases and J 0 bases, leaving 8 bases between the germline ends. Germline V gene sequence: CDR1 MNHEY, CDR2 SMNVEV (reference sequence). CDR3 sequence reads: CASSFLGANYGYTF. CDR3 DNA sequence: TGTGCCAGCAGTTTTCTGGGAGCTAACTATGGCTACACCTTC.

The chain couples TRBV27 to TRBJ2-1; D possibly corresponds to TRBD2 (6 bases). V shed 4 bases and J shed 10 bases, with 14 bases lying between them. The CDR3 consists of 13 residues. Germline V gene sequence: CDR1 MNHEY, CDR2 SMNVEV (reference sequence). CDR3 protein: CASSSGTFWEQFF. The CDR3 bases are TGTGCCAGCAGTTCGGGGACTTTTTGGGAGCAGTTCTTC.

The V and J genes are TRBV30 and TRBJ1-5; D is undetermined. Germline CDR1 is GTSNPN and CDR2 is SVGIG (reference sequence). Trimming cost V 5 bases and J 4 bases, with 12 bases left between them. This CDR3 has 13 residues. CDR3 protein: CAWGAGRNQPQHF. CDR3 nucleotide sequence: TGTGCCTGGGGAGCTGGCCGGAATCAGCCCCAGCATTTT. The entire variable domain, with the rest obtained from reference TRBV30 and TRBJ1-5, is as follows: SQTIHQWPATLVQPVGSPLSLECTVEGTSNPNLYWYRQAAGRGLQLLFYSVGIGQISSEVPQNLSASRPQDRQFILSSKKLLLSDSGFYLCAWGAGRNQPQHFGDGTRLSIL.